This T cell receptor beta chain was recorded in a study of blood T cell repertoires in COVID-19. Only in-frame clones appear in the TCRdb table, and some are missing; sequencing was by immunoSEQ multiplex PCR. The data hold roughly 150,000 clones, with around 84% observed a single time. This CDR3 region has 16 residues. In germline, CDR1 is LNHDA, CDR2 SQIVND (reference sequence). V shed 4 bases, J shed 10 bases, and the junction held 12 bases outside the gene matches. Across about two dozen US areas, participants ranged in age from roughly 18 to 95 years. The TCR was taken from a woman aged 45-65 years who had recovered from COVID-19. The sequencing input was PBMCs or T cells enriched from blood (not recorded which). The V gene is TRBV19, the J gene TRBJ2-1, with 11 bases lining up with TRBD2. CDR3 sequence reads: CASSKGLAGGLKEQFF. The CDR3, as DNA: TGTGCCAGTAGTAAGGGATTAGCGGGGGGGCTAAAGGAGCAGTTCTTC.